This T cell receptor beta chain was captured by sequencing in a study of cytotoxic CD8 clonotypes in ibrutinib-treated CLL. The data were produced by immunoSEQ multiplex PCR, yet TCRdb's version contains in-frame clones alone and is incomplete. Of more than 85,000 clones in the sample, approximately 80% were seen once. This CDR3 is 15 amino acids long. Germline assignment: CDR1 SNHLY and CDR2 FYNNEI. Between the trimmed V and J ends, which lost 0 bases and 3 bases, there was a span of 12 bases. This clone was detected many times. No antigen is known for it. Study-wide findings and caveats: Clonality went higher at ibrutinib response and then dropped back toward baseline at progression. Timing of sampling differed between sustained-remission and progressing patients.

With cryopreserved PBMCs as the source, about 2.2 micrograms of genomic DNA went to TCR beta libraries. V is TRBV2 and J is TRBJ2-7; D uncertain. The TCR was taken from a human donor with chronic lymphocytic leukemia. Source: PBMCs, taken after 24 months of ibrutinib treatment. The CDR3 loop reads CASSEALPGIYEQYF. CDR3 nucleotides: TGTGCCAGCAGTGAAGCGCTTCCGGGCATCTACGAGCAGTACTTC.